Reported below is one T cell receptor beta chain. This CDR3 comprises 13 residues. Germline V gene lookup returns CDR1 MNHEY and CDR2 SVGAGI. This record comes from a study of CXCR3-negative and CXCR3-positive naive CD8 T cells. The naive CD8+ gate required CD45RO-CCR7+CD27+CD95- phenotype. Carrying UMI labels, the TRB cDNA libraries were prepared through 5' RACE. Using the 5' RACE reads, TCRdb records one entry per CDR3 protein without DNA. The ten top clones account for approximately 0.46%, within a sample of 100,000 to 150,000 distinct CDR3 sequences. Specimen: naive CXCR3- CD8+ T cells from blood. Subset described: CD45RO-CCR7+CD27+CD95- naive CD8+ T cells lacking CXCR3 (TNR3-). This TCR was sampled from a human donor in good health. Some clones in this sample may be carry-over from other donors' samples. V is TRBV6-5 and J is TRBJ2-2. This chain's CDR3 is CASSYTNTGELFF.